The T cell receptor beta chain under discussion was sequenced for a study of cytomegalovirus exposure and HLA in healthy donors. Study-wide points: Per a prior analysis, the majority of TCR beta V segments were productive roughly 87% or roughly 30% of the time.

A remark on this clone: The antigen remains undetermined.

Primers included in the PCR were 60 Vbeta and 13 Jbeta primers. Produced via immunoSEQ multiplex PCR; TCRdb's table is partial and in-frame only. The repertoire holds some 150,000 clones, with 75% to 90% as singletons. Looked up from germline, CDR1 is MNHEY and CDR2 is SMNVEV (reference sequence). The CDR3 has 12 amino acids. V was trimmed by 4 bases and J by 10 bases, leaving 13 bases between them. The sequence was obtained from a female donor in good health and CMV-seronegative. The rearrangement joins TRBV27 to TRBJ1-2, with D hard to call. Sequenced input: PBMCs. CDR3 protein: CASSSGSTHYTF. CDR3 DNA: TGTGCCAGCAGTTCAGGTAGTACCCACTACACCTTC.